The 21 T cell receptor beta chains below all came from one sample that was sequenced in a study of T cells in Graves' hyperthyroidism and ophthalmopathy. There were TCR beta CDR3 regions amplified from RNA transcripts. First-round RT-PCR targeting the TCR CDR3 was performed with the HTBI primer set. TCRdb recomputed calls from the multiplex PCR reads with MiXCR, one row per CDR3 protein. The profile shows approximately 420,000 distinct CDR3 sequences, 15% of them singletons. Sequencing input: blood. All receptors come from a woman aged 25 to 39 with Graves' hyperthyroidism.

The chain employs TRBV24-1 and TRBJ2-5, with D possibly being TRBD1 (6 bases). With 0 bases removed from V and 2 bases from J, the gap between germline ends came to 12 bases. This CDR3 is 16 amino acids long. Germline V gene data show CDR1 as KGHDR and CDR2 as SFDVKD. The CDR3 DNA follows: TGTGCCACCAGTGATTTGGCAGGCAGGGGTCAAGAGACCCAGTACTTC. Its protein product is CATSDLAGRGQETQYF.

This clonotype was found a few times. This chain joins TRBV19 and TRBJ2-7, with D possibly being TRBD2 (6 bases). The ends were cut back, 3 bases at V and 3 bases at J, with 12 bases in the middle. This CDR3 is 14 amino acids long. Germline CDR1 LNHDA, CDR2 SQIVND (reference sequence). CDR3 bases: TGTGCCAGTAGTATGGACGACGGGGGCTACGAGCAGTACTTC. This encodes CASSMDDGGYEQYF.

The table lists this clonotype with a few counts. This chain connects TRBV30 to TRBJ1-5, with D possibly being TRBD1 (5 bases). V lost 0 bases and J lost 6, with 15 bases in between. This CDR3 comprises 15 residues. CDR1 GTSNPN and CDR2 SVGIG come from the germline V gene (reference sequence). DNA of the CDR3: TGTGCCTGGAGTGTACGAAGGGACCCCAGTCAGCCCCAGCATTTT. This sequence encodes CAWSVRRDPSQPQHF.

The V and J genes are TRBV19 and TRBJ2-7; 12 positions match TRBD2. Per the germline V gene, CDR1 is LNHDA and CDR2 is SQIVND (reference sequence). There are 16 residues in the CDR3. With 0 bases clipped from V and 5 bases from J, the junction kept 5 bases outside the gene matches. The CDR3 DNA is TGTGCCAGTAGTATAGATCTGGGACTAGCGGGCAACGAGCAGTACTTC. This encodes CASSIDLGLAGNEQYF. The variable domain in full, completed from reference TRBV19 and TRBJ2-7, reads DGGITQSPKYLFRKEGQNVTLSCEQNLNHDAMYWYRQDPGQGLRLIYYSQIVNDFQKGDIAEGYSVSREKKESFPLTVTSAQKNPTAFYLCASSIDLGLAGNEQYFGPGTRLTVT.

The V call is TRBV5-1, the J call TRBJ2-7; D ambiguous. The CDR3 is made up of 13 amino acids. Looked up from germline, CDR1 is SGHRS and CDR2 is YFSETQ. Trimming shortened V by 4 bases and J by 3 bases, and 11 bases separated the two germline ends. The DNA of the CDR3 is TGCGCCAGCAGCCCTACCTGGGGCTACGAGCAGTACTTC. It encodes CASSPTWGYEQYF.

This clonotype was picked up a small number of times. The gene calls are TRBV28 and TRBJ1-1; D unclear. The CDR3 is made up of 11 amino acids. Looked up from germline, CDR1 is MDHEN and CDR2 is SYDVKM. The V gene lost 5 bases and the J gene lost 8 bases, with 9 bases spanning the gap. The CDR3 protein is CASSLSREAFF. The CDR3 DNA sequence: TGTGCCAGCAGTCTAAGTAGAGAAGCTTTCTTT.

The V and J genes are TRBV4-1 and TRBJ2-3; 10 nucleotides agree with TRBD2. CDR3 length: 17 residues. The germline CDR1 and CDR2 sequences are MGHRA and YSYEKL. The junction had 7 bases not matched to a gene; V was cut back by 0 bases and J by 4 bases. CDR3 sequence (DNA): TGCGCCAGCAGCCAAGATCTCCCTAGCGGGAGTCCAGATACGCAGTATTTT. Amino acid sequence: CASSQDLPSGSPDTQYF.

The CDR3: CASSEGVPSYEQYF. CDR3 nucleotide sequence: TGTGCCAGCAGTGAGGGGGTTCCCTCCTACGAGCAGTACTTC. V is TRBV2 and J is TRBJ2-7; either TRBD1 or TRBD2 may fit D (5 bases each). CDR3 length: 14 residues. V lost 3 bases and J lost 0, with 9 bases in between. From germline, CDR1 is SNHLY and CDR2 FYNNEI.

This clonotype was counted ten times or more. The chain carries TRBV30 and TRBJ2-7, with D hard to call. Germline V gene sequence: CDR1 GTSNPN, CDR2 SVGIG (reference sequence). The CDR3 loop spans 11 amino acids. The ends were cut back, 2 bases at V and 0 bases at J, with 2 bases in the middle. In DNA form, the CDR3 reads TGTGCCTGGAGTTCCTCCTACGAGCAGTACTTC. Its translation: CAWSSSYEQYF.

This clonotype has a count of ten or more. This chain joins TRBV7-9 and TRBJ2-1; the D gene is possibly TRBD1 (5 bases). This CDR3 has 16 amino acids. CDR1 and CDR2 (germline): SEHNR, FQNEAQ (reference sequence). Trimming removed 1 base from V and 0 bases from J, with 10 bases in between. This chain's CDR3 is CASSLGQGSSYNEQFF. The CDR3 DNA sequence: TGTGCCAGCAGCTTAGGGCAGGGAAGCTCCTACAATGAGCAGTTCTTC.

About this clonotype: A much larger clone is a single base away; this may be a read error. The V call is TRBV20-1, the J call TRBJ1-2, with D maybe TRBD1 (5 bases). Germline V gene data show CDR1 as DFQATT and CDR2 as SNEGSKA (reference sequence). Trimming removed 1 base from V and 2 bases from J, with 17 bases in between. This CDR3 has 16 residues. This CDR3 is CSARGQSGLGNYGYTF. In DNA form, the CDR3 reads TGCAGTGCTAGAGGCCAGTCAGGGCTAGGAAACTATGGCTACACCTTC.

This clonotype has ten or more counts. V gene TRBV27 combines with J gene TRBJ2-5; the D gene is possibly TRBD1 (6 bases). The CDR3 extends over 13 amino acids. Germline V gives CDR1 MNHEY, CDR2 SMNVEV (reference sequence). The germline V and J ends were trimmed by 4 bases and 12 bases, with 18 bases remaining between them. CDR3 DNA sequence: TGTGCCAGCAGTTCCCACCGAAAGAACAGGGAGTACTTC. It translates to CASSSHRKNREYF.

This chain links TRBV6-6 with TRBJ2-7, with D hard to call. V lost 0 bases, J lost 1 base, and 7 bases lay in between. The germline gives CDR1 MNHNY, CDR2 SVGAGI (reference sequence). The CDR3 has 14 amino acids. The CDR3 bases are TGTGCCAGCAGTTACTCTACTCGGTCCTACGAGCAGTACTTC. This sequence encodes CASSYSTRSYEQYF.

This clonotype showed up just a few times. The chain carries TRBV6-1 and TRBJ1-3; a possible D gene is TRBD1 (6 bases). The CDR3 length is 12 residues. V shed 10 bases and J shed 3 bases, with 10 bases lying between them. Germline-derived CDR1 and CDR2 are MNHNS and SASEGT. CDR3 in amino acids: CATQDSGNTIYF. CDR3 coding DNA: TGTGCCACCCAGGACAGTGGAAACACCATATATTTT.

The chain combines TRBV24-1 with TRBJ2-7, with a tentative D call TRBD2 (6 bases). Germline V gives CDR1 KGHDR, CDR2 SFDVKD. Trimming pared 5 bases from V and 6 bases from J, leaving 16 bases between. The CDR3 covers 14 residues. Here the CDR3 reads CATSANVGSGEQYF. The CDR3 DNA sequence: TGTGCCACCAGTGCTAACGTCGGGAGTGGCGAGCAGTACTTC.

Ten or more counts support this clonotype. The DNA for the CDR3 is TGTGCCAGCAGCGGCGACAGGGGCGATAGCTCCTACGAGCAGTACTTC. As protein: CASSGDRGDSSYEQYF. The chain carries TRBV9 and TRBJ2-7, with 8 bases aligning to TRBD1. CDR3 length equals 16 residues. The germline V gene encodes CDR1 SGDLS and CDR2 YYNGEE. V was clipped by 3 bases and J by 0 bases; unmatched bases: 8.

The chain recombines TRBV19 with TRBJ2-1, with D maybe TRBD2 (6 bases). V was shortened by 2 bases and J by 5 bases, with 28 bases between the two germline ends. The CDR3 covers 20 residues. From germline, CDR1 is LNHDA and CDR2 SQIVND (reference sequence). The CDR3 is CASSIILRGTLSAWDNEQFF. The CDR3, as DNA: TGTGCCAGTAGTATAATCTTGCGGGGTACTCTCTCCGCCTGGGACAATGAGCAGTTCTTC.

This clonotype occurred many times. The chain has TRBV30 and TRBJ2-7; 10 bases fit TRBD2. This CDR3 spans 19 amino acids. V shed 0 bases, J shed 4 bases, and the junction held 18 bases outside the gene matches. CDR1 and CDR2 from the germline V gene are GTSNPN and SVGIG (reference sequence). CDR3 DNA: TGTGCCTGGAGTGTAGCCCATCCCTGGAGCGGGAGGGCTTCTTACGAGCAGTACTTC. This encodes CAWSVAHPWSGRASYEQYF.

The DNA for the CDR3 is TGTGCCAGCAGTTACAGAACCTGGACTAGCGGGAGGTACTCCTACGAGCAGTACTTC. Its protein is CASSYRTWTSGRYSYEQYF. The chain is built from TRBV6-5 and TRBJ2-7; 14 positions match TRBD2. The germline CDR1 and CDR2 sequences are MNHEY and SVGAGI. With V trimmed by 2 bases and J by 0 bases, 9 bases remained unmatched. CDR3 length: 19 amino acids.

The chain couples TRBV4-1 to TRBJ2-1; TRBD2 agrees at 9 bases. The J segment lost 5 bases and the V segment lost 3 bases, leaving 20 bases of the junction unmatched. The CDR3 runs to 20 residues. Germline CDR1 reads MGHRA; CDR2 reads YSYEKL. The CDR3 region is CASSQAAGTSRAATHNEQFF. The CDR3 bases are TGCGCCAGCAGCCAGGCAGCCGGGACTAGCAGAGCCGCTACGCACAATGAGCAGTTCTTC.

Many counts were recorded for this clonotype. This rearrangement joins TRBV4-1 to TRBJ2-7; the match to TRBD1 covers 7 bases. This CDR3 comprises 14 residues. Germline-derived CDR1 and CDR2 are MGHRA and YSYEKL. V lost 1 base and J lost 3; bases outside the gene matches: 3. CDR3 DNA: TGCGCCAGCAGCCAAGTGGGACAGAACTACGAGCAGTACTTC. Amino acids: CASSQVGQNYEQYF.